The 8 T cell receptor beta chains listed next were all sequenced from one sample in a study of identical twins. TCRdb used MiXCR to reprocess the 5' RACE reads, holding one entry per CDR3 protein. This table holds more than 1.5 million distinct CDR3 sequences, roughly 35% found once. Sample: cord blood. All receptors come from a newborn girl in good health.

CDR3 sequence: CASSESAHPTYEQYF. DNA of the CDR3: TGTGCCAGCAGTGAATCCGCTCACCCAACCTACGAGCAGTACTTC. V is TRBV25-1 and J is TRBJ2-7; D call uncertain. There are 15 residues in the CDR3. The V end lost 1 base, the J end lost 2 bases, and 12 bases lay between the germline ends. Germline V CDR1 and CDR2: MGHDK, SYGVNS.

This clonotype was seen a handful of times. The chain is built from TRBV4-1 and TRBJ1-2; tentatively, D is TRBD1 (6 bases). The CDR3 covers 13 residues. The V end was cut by 4 bases, the J end by 8 bases, with 14 bases between. Germline CDR1 reads MGHRA; CDR2 reads YSYEKL. The CDR3 here is CASSLIYRDGYTF. CDR3 nucleotides: TGCGCCAGCAGCCTCATCTACAGGGACGGCTACACCTTC.

The chain carries TRBV2 and TRBJ1-4; the D is unclear. The CDR3 sequence is 15 residues long. V was trimmed by 6 bases and J by 0 bases, leaving 11 bases between them. The germline gives CDR1 SNHLY, CDR2 FYNNEI. As DNA, the CDR3 is TGTGCCAGCAGAGTCTACGTATCAACTAATGAAAAACTGTTTTTT. Its protein product is CASRVYVSTNEKLFF.

This clonotype was observed many times. The chain carries TRBV29-1 and TRBJ2-7; the match to TRBD1 covers 7 bases. This CDR3 has 13 amino acids. Trimming cost V 4 bases and J 3 bases; bases outside gene matches: 6. The germline V gene has CDR1 SQVTM and CDR2 ANQGSEA. The chain's CDR3 is CSVVSGTDYEQYF. The CDR3, as DNA: TGCAGCGTTGTTTCCGGGACAGACTACGAGCAGTACTTC.

This chain uses TRBV12-3 or TRBV12-4 with TRBJ2-4; 12 bases map to TRBD2. The J call could be wrong; TRBJ2-7 is a better fit for the DNA end. This CDR3 is built from 15 residues. The CDR3 spells CASSLGTSGASEQYF. Here the CDR3 DNA reads TGTGCCAGCAGTTTAGGGACTAGCGGGGCAAGCGAGCAGTACTTC.

V usage is TRBV9 and J usage is TRBJ1-2; tentative D call: TRBD1 (6 bases). Germline CDR1 reads SGDLS; CDR2 reads YYNGEE. The CDR3 covers 13 residues. V lost 0 bases, J lost 7 bases, and 10 bases lay in between. CDR3 DNA: TGTGCCAGCAGCGTAGACTTGACAGGTGGCTACACCTTC. Translating gives CASSVDLTGGYTF.

This clonotype was picked up many times. The J gene is TRBJ2-3, the V gene TRBV25-1; TRBD2 might be the D (5 bases). CDR1 and CDR2 (germline): MGHDK, SYGVNS. Between the trimmed V and J ends, which lost 4 bases and 0 bases, there was a span of 14 bases. This CDR3 contains 16 residues. In DNA, the CDR3 is TGTGCCAGCAGTGCCCTACTAGGGCTAAGCACAGATACGCAGTATTTT. Translated: CASSALLGLSTDTQYF.

This chain connects TRBV12-3 or TRBV12-4 to TRBJ1-2; possible D gene TRBD1, 6 bases. The CDR3 covers 17 residues. V was cut by 2 bases and J by 0 bases, with 16 bases left in between. The CDR3 region has the DNA TGTGCCAGCAGTTTAAGGAGGGGACACCCCTCTAACTATGGCTACACCTTC. It specifies CASSLRRGHPSNYGYTF.